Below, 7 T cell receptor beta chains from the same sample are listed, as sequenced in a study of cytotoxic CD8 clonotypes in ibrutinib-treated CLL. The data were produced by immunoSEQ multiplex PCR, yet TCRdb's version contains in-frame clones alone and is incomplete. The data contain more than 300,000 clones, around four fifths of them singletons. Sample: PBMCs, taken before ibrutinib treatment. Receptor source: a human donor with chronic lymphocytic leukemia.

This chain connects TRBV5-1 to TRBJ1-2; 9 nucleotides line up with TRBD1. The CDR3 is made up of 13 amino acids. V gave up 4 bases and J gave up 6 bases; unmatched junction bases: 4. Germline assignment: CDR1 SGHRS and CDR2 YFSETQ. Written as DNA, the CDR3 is TGCGCCAGCAGCCGGGACAGGGTGGATGGCTACACCTTC. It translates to CASSRDRVDGYTF.

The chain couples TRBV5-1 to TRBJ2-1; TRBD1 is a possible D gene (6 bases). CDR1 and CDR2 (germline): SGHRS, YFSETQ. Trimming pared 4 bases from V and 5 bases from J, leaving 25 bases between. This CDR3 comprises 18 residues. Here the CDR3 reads CASSKERHLVGHDNEQFF. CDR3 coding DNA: TGCGCCAGCAGCAAGGAGCGGCACTTGGTGGGACACGACAATGAGCAGTTCTTC. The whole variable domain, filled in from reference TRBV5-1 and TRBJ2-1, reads KAGVTQTPRYLIKTRGQQVTLSCSPISGHRSVSWYQQTPGQGLQFLFEYFSETQRNKGNFPGRFSGRQFSNSRSEMNVSTLELGDSALYLCASSKERHLVGHDNEQFFGPGTRLTVL.

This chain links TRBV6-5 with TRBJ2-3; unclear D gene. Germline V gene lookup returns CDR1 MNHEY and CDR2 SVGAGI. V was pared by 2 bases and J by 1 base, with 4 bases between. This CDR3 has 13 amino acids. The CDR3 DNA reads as TGTGCCAGCAGTTACATTGGCACAGATACGCAGTATTTT. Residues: CASSYIGTDTQYF.

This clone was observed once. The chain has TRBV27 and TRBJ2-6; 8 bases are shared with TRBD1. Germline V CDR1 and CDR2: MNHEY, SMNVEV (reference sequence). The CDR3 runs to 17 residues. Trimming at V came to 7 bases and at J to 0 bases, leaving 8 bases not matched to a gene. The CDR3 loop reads CASTKGTGYSGANVLTF. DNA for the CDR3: TGTGCCAGCACCAAAGGGACAGGATACTCTGGGGCCAACGTCCTGACTTTC. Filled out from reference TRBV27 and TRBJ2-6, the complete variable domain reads EAQVTQNPRYLITVTGKKLTVTCSQNMNHEYMSWYRQDPGLGLRQIYYSMNVEVTDKGDVPEGYKVSRKEKRNFPLILESPSPNQTSLYFCASTKGTGYSGANVLTFGAGSRLTVL.

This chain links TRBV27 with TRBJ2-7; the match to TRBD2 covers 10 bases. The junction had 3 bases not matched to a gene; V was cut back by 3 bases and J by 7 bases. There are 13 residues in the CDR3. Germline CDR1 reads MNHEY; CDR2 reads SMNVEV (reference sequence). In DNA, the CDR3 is TGTGCCAGCAGTTTTAGCGGGGGGCAGGAGCAGTACTTC. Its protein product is CASSFSGGQEQYF.

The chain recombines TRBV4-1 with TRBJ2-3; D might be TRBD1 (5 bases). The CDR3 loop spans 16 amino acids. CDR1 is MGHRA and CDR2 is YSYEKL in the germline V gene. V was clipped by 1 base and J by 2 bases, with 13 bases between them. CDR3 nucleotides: TGCGCCAGCAGCCAAGGTGTACTTGGGGCCACAGATACGCAGTATTTT. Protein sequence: CASSQGVLGATDTQYF.

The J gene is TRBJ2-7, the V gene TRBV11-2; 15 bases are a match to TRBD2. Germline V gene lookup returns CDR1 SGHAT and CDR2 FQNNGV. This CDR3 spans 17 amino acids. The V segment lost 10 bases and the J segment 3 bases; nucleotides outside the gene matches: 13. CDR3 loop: CATSRGTSGGSLYEQYF. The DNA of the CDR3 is TGTGCCACCTCCCGGGGGACTAGCGGGGGGTCCCTCTACGAGCAGTACTTC.